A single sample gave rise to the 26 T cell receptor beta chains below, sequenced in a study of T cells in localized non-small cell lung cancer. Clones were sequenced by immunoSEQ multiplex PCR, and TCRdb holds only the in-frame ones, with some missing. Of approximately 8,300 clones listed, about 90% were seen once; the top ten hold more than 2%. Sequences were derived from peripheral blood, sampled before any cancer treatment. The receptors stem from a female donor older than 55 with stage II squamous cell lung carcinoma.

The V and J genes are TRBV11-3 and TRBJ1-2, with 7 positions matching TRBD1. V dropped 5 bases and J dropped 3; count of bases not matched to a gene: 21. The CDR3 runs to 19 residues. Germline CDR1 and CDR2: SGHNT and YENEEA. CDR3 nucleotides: TGTGCCAGCAGCAGGGGGCCCCCGAAGGGAGAGGGCCCATACTATGGCTACACCTTC. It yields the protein CASSRGPPKGEGPYYGYTF. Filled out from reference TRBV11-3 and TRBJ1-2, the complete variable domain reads EAGVVQSPRYKIIEKKQPVAFWCNPISGHNTLYWYLQNLGQGPELLIRYENEEAVDDSQLPKDRFSAERLKGVDSTLKIQPAELGDSAVYLCASSRGPPKGEGPYYGYTFGSGTRLTVV.

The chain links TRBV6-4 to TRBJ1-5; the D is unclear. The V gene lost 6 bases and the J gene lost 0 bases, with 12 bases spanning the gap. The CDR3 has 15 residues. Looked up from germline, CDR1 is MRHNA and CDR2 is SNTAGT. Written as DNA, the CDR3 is TGTGCCAGCAGGAAGGAAGGGAATAGCAATCAGCCCCAGCATTTT. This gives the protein CASRKEGNSNQPQHF.

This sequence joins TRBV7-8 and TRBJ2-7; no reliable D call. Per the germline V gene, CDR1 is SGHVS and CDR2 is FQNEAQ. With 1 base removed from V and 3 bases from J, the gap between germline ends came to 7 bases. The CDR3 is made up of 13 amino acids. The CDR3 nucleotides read TGTGCCAGCAGCTTAGGAAGGGACTACGAGCAGTACGTC. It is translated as CASSLGRDYEQYV.

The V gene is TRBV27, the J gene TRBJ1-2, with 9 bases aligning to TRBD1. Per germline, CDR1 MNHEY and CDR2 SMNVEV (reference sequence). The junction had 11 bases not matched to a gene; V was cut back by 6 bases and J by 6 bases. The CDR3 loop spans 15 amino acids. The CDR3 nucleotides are TGTGCCAGCAGCGTTACAGGGGGCGGAATAGATGGCTACACCTTC. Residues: CASSVTGGGIDGYTF.

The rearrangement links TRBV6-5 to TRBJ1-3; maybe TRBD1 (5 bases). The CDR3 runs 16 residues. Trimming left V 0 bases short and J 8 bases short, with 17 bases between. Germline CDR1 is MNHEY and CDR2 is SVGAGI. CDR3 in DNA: TGTGCCAGCAGTTACTCGGGGACTCCCGGACGGGACACCATATATTTT. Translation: CASSYSGTPGRDTIYF.

The DNA for the CDR3 is TGTGCCAGCAGCGGGACTAGCTGGGGAGTGACCGGGGAGCTGTTTTTT. This gives the protein CASSGTSWGVTGELFF. The chain combines TRBV9 with TRBJ2-2; TRBD2 agrees at 8 bases. Germline lookup yields CDR1 SGDLS and CDR2 YYNGEE. With 3 bases clipped from V and 5 bases from J, the junction kept 9 bases outside the gene matches. The CDR3 sequence is 16 residues long.

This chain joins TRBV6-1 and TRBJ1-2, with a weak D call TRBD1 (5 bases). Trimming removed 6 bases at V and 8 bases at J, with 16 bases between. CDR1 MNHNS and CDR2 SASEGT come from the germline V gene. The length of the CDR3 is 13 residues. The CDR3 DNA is TGTGCCAGCAGCATCACAGGCGCGGGAGGCTACACCTTC. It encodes CASSITGAGGYTF.

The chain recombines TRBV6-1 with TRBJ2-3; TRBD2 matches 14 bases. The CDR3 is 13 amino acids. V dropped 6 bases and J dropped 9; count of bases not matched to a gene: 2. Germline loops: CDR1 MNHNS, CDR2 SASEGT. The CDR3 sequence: CASRGLAGDTQYF. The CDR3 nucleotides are TGTGCCAGCAGGGGACTAGCGGGAGACACGCAGTATTTT.

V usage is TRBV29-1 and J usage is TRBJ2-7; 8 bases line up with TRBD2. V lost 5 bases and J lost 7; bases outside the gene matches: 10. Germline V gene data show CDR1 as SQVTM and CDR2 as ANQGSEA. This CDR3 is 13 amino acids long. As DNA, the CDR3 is TGCAGCGTTCCGAGCGGGAGAGTCGAGGAGCAGTACTTC. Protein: CSVPSGRVEEQYF.

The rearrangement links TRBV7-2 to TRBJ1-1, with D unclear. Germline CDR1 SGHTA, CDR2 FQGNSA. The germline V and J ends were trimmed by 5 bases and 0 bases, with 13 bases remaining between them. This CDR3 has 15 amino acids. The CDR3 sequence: CASSPGVGMNTEAFF. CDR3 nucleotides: TGTGCCAGCAGCCCTGGTGTGGGTATGAACACTGAAGCTTTCTTT. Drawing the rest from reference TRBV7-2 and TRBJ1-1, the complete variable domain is GAGVSQSPSNKVTEKGKDVELRCDPISGHTALYWYRQSLGQGLEFLIYFQGNSAPDKSGLPSDRFSAERTGGSVSTLTIQRTQQEDSAVYLCASSPGVGMNTEAFFGQGTRLTVV.

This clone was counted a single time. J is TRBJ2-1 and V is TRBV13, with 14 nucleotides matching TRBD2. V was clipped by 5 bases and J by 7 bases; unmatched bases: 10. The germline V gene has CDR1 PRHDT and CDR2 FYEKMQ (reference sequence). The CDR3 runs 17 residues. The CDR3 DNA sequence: TGTGCCAGCAGCCCCCAATCGACTAGCGGGGGGGCAAATGAGCAGTTCTTC. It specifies CASSPQSTSGGANEQFF.

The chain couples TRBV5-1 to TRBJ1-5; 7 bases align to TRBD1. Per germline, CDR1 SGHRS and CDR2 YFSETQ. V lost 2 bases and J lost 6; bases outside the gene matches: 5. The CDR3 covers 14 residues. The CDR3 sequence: CASSLVGGSQPQHF. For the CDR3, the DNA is TGCGCCAGCAGCTTAGTAGGGGGCAGTCAGCCCCAGCATTTT.

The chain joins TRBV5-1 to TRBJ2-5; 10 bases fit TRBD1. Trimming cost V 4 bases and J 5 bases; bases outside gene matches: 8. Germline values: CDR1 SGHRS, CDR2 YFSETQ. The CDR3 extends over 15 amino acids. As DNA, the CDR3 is TGCGCCAGCAGCCGCGGGACAGGGGCCGGGGAGACCCAGTACTTC. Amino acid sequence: CASSRGTGAGETQYF. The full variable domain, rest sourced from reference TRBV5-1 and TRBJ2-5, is KAGVTQTPRYLIKTRGQQVTLSCSPISGHRSVSWYQQTPGQGLQFLFEYFSETQRNKGNFPGRFSGRQFSNSRSEMNVSTLELGDSALYLCASSRGTGAGETQYFGPGTRLLVL.

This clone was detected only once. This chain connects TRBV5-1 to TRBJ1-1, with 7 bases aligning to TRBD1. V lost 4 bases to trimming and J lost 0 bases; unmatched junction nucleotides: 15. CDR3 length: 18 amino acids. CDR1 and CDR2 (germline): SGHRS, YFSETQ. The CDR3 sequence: CASSAGGGGGRVNTEAFF. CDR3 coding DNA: TGCGCCAGCAGCGCAGGAGGAGGGGGCGGGAGGGTGAACACTGAAGCTTTCTTT.

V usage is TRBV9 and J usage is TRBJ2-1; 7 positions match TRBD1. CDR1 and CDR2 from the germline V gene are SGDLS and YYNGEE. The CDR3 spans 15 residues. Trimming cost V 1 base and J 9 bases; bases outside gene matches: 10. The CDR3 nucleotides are TGTGCCAGCAGCGTACGACAGGGTTTTGCGGGTGAGCAGTTCTTC. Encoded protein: CASSVRQGFAGEQFF.

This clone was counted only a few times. The CDR3 spells CASSKRRGNQPQHF. The CDR3 DNA is TGTGCCAGCAGCAAAAGGAGAGGGAATCAGCCCCAGCATTTT. The rearrangement uses TRBV21-1 and TRBJ1-5. TRBV21-1 is shown as a pseudogene. This CDR3 spans 14 amino acids.

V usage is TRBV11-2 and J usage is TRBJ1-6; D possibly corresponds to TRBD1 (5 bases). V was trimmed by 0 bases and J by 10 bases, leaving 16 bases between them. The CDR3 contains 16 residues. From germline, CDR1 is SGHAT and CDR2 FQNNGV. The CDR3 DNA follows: TGTGCCAGCAGCTTAGAGGATCGAGCAGGGCGCTCACCCCTCCACTTT. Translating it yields CASSLEDRAGRSPLHF.

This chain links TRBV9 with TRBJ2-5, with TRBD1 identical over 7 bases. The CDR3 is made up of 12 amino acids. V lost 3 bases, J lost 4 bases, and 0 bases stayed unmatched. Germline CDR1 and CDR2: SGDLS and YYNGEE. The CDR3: CASSDRGETQYF. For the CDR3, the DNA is TGTGCCAGCAGCGACAGGGGAGAGACCCAGTACTTC. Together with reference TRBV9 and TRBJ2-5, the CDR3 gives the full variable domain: DSGVTQTPKHLITATGQRVTLRCSPRSGDLSVYWYQQSLDQGLQFLIQYYNGEERAKGNILERFSAQQFPDLHSELNLSSLELGDSALYFCASSDRGETQYFGPGTRLLVL.

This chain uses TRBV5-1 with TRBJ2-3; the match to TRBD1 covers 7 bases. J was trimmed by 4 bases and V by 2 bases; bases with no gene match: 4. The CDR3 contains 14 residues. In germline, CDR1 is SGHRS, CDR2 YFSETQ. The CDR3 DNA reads TGCGCCAGCAGCTTAGGACAGGAATCAGATACGCAGTATTTT. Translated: CASSLGQESDTQYF.

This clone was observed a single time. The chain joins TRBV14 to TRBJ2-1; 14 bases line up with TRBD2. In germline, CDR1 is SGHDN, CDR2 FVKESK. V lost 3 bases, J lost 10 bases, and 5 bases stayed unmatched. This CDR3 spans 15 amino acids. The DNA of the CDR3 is TGTGCCAGCAGCCAGGGACTAGCGGGAGCAAGAGAGCAGTTCTTC. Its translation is CASSQGLAGAREQFF.

The CDR3 loop is CASSFRGGANEKLFF. The CDR3 coding sequence is TGTGCCAGCAGCTTCAGAGGAGGAGCTAATGAAAAACTGTTTTTT. The V gene is TRBV16, the J gene TRBJ1-4; no definite D call. V lost 5 bases to trimming and J lost 3 bases, with 13 bases between them. In germline, CDR1 is KGHSY, CDR2 FQNENV. This CDR3 is built from 15 residues.

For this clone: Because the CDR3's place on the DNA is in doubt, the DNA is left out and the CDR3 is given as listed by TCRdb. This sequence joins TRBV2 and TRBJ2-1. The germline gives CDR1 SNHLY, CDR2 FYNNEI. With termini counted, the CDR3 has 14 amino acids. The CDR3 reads CASKFAPANNEQFF.

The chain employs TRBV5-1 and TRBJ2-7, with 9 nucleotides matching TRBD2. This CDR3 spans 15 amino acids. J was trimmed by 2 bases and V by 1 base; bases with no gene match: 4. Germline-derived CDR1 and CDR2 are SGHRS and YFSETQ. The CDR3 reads CASSLSVAGAYEQYF. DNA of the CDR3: TGCGCCAGCAGCTTGTCCGTAGCGGGGGCCTACGAGCAGTACTTC.

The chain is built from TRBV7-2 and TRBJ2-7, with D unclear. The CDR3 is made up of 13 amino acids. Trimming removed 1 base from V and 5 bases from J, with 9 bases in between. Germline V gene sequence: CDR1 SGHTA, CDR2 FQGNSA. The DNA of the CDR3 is TGTGCCAGCAGCTTAGTTTACTCGAACGAGCAGTACTTC. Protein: CASSLVYSNEQYF.

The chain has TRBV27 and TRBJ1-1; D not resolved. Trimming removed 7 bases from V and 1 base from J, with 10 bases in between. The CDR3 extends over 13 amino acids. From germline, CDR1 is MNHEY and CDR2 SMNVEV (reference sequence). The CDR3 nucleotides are TGTGCCAGCAAACCTTGGGGGAACACTGAAGCTTTCTTT. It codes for CASKPWGNTEAFF.

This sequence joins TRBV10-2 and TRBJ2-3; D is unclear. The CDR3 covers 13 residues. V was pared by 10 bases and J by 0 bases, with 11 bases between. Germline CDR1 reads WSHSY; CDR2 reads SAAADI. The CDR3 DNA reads TGCGCCACCTTAGCCCAGAGCACAGATACGCAGTATTTT. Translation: CATLAQSTDTQYF.